Presented here are 10 T cell receptor beta chains from one specimen sequenced in a study of cytomegalovirus exposure and HLA in healthy donors. The PCR employed 60 Vbeta primers together with 13 Jbeta primers. Sequencing used immunoSEQ multiplex PCR; TCRdb keeps in-frame clones, though not all of them. This sample yields 150,000 to 200,000 clones, of which 75% to 85% are seen a single time; 2% to 2.5% belongs to the top ten. Sequencing used PBMCs. The receptor source for this set is a woman aged 25 to 39 in good health and CMV-seronegative.

Regarding this clone: An end of the junction differs from the germline gene, which may be a read error. The V and J genes are TRBV7-2 and TRBJ2-7, with 8 bases lining up with TRBD1. From germline, CDR1 is SGHTA and CDR2 FQGNSA. The CDR3 is 15 amino acids. The CDR3 here is CASSLGQGGFYEQYF. In DNA form, the CDR3 reads TGTGCCAGCAGTTTAGGACAGGGAGGATTCTACGAGCAGTACTTC.

The chain is built from TRBV5-4 and TRBJ2-5; TRBD2 agrees at 14 bases. J was trimmed by 2 bases and V by 4 bases; bases with no gene match: 10. CDR1 is SGHNT, CDR2 YYREEE, per germline (reference sequence). This CDR3 is 18 amino acids long. Here the CDR3 reads CASSQGLAGAWGQETQYF. DNA for the CDR3: TGTGCCAGCAGCCAGGGACTAGCGGGAGCGTGGGGGCAAGAGACCCAGTACTTC.

As to this clone: Relative to the germline gene, one junction end is altered; a read error may explain this. This CDR3 is also generated by other DNA sequences in the sample. This CDR3 is CASSSATGSRGYTF. The CDR3 region has the DNA TGCGCCAGCAGTTCAGCGACAGGGTCGAGAGGCTACACCTTC. This chain joins TRBV27 and TRBJ1-2, with 7 positions matching TRBD1. CDR1 MNHEY and CDR2 SMNVEV come from the germline V gene (reference sequence). CDR3 length equals 14 residues.

V is TRBV27 and J is TRBJ2-7, with D possibly matching TRBD2 (6 bases). This CDR3 has 14 amino acids. Trimming cost V 8 bases and J 5 bases, with 19 bases left between them. Germline V CDR1 and CDR2: MNHEY, SMNVEV (reference sequence). The CDR3 nucleotides read TGTGCCAGCTCGGAGGCGGGGCTGACGAACGAGCAGTACTTC. As protein: CASSEAGLTNEQYF.

This rearrangement joins TRBV4-2 to TRBJ2-7, with 7 bases fitting TRBD2. Germline CDR1 LGHNA, CDR2 YNFKEQ. V lost 0 bases to trimming and J lost 3 bases; unmatched junction nucleotides: 5. This CDR3 comprises 15 residues. The CDR3 sequence is CASSQEGTTSYEQYF. CDR3 DNA: TGTGCCAGCAGCCAAGAAGGGACTACGAGCTACGAGCAGTACTTC.

The CDR3 nucleotides are TGTGCCAGTAGTATAAATGGGGACAGGGCTACTGAAGCTTTCTTT. It codes for CASSINGDRATEAFF. The genes are TRBV19 and TRBJ1-1, with 9 bases fitting TRBD1. Germline loops: CDR1 LNHDA, CDR2 SQIVND (reference sequence). The CDR3 length is 15 residues. The junction had 6 bases not matched to a gene; V was cut back by 2 bases and J by 5 bases. Looking up the rest from reference TRBV19 and TRBJ1-1 gives the full variable domain: DGGITQSPKYLFRKEGQNVTLSCEQNLNHDAMYWYRQDPGQGLRLIYYSQIVNDFQKGDIAEGYSVSREKKESFPLTVTSAQKNPTAFYLCASSINGDRATEAFFGQGTRLTVV.

The genes are TRBV6-5 and TRBJ1-5; D may be TRBD1 (6 bases). Trimming removed 11 bases from V and 0 bases from J, with 17 bases in between. Looked up from germline, CDR1 is MNHEY and CDR2 is SVGAGI. The CDR3 loop spans 15 amino acids. CDR3 amino acids: CASKADRHSNQPQHF. In DNA form, the CDR3 reads TGTGCCTCCAAGGCCGACAGGCATAGCAATCAGCCCCAGCATTTT.

Worth noting for this clone: An end of the junction does not agree with germline; a read error may underlie this. This chain joins TRBV9 and TRBJ2-7; 8 positions agree with TRBD2. The germline V gene encodes CDR1 SGDLS and CDR2 YYNGEE. This CDR3 contains 15 residues. This chain's CDR3 is CASSVDSSGSYEQYF. The CDR3 nucleotides are TGTGCCAGCAGTGTAGACTCCAGCGGGAGCTACGAGCAGTACTTC.

The V call is TRBV30, the J call TRBJ1-5; D possibly corresponds to TRBD1 (5 bases). Trimming cost V 0 bases and J 0 bases, with 15 bases left between them. Germline lookup yields CDR1 GTSNPN and CDR2 SVGIG (reference sequence). The CDR3 runs to 17 residues. CDR3 sequence (DNA): TGTGCCTGGAGTGTCCCCCGGACAACACATAGCAATCAGCCCCAGCATTTT. Protein: CAWSVPRTTHSNQPQHF.

The gene calls are TRBV7-8 and TRBJ2-2, with TRBD1 as a possible D gene (6 bases). The V gene's germline CDR1 is SGHVS and CDR2 FQNEAQ. Trimming removed 1 base at V and 6 bases at J, with 9 bases between. This CDR3 has 14 amino acids. In nucleotides, the CDR3 is TGTGCCAGCAGCTTAGACCACAGGGCCGGGGAGCTGTTTTTT. It is translated as CASSLDHRAGELFF.